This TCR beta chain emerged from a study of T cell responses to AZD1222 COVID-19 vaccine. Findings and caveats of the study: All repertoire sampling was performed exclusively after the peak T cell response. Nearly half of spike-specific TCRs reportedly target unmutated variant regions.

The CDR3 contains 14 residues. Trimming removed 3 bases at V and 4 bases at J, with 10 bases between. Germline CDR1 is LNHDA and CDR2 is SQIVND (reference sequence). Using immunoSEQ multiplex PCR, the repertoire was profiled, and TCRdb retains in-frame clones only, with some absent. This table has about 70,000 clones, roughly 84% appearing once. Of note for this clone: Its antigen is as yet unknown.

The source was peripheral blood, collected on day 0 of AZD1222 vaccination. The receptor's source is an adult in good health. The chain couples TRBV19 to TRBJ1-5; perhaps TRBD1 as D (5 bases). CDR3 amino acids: CASSILQGNQPQHF. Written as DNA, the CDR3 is TGTGCCAGTAGTATTTTGCAGGGTAATCAGCCCCAGCATTTT.